Following are 23 T cell receptor beta chains from one sample sequenced in a study of blood T cell repertoires in COVID-19. Produced via immunoSEQ multiplex PCR; TCRdb's table is partial and in-frame only. The data contain hundreds of thousands of clones, about 85% of them seen just once; the ten biggest clones take up under 4%. Sequences were obtained from peripheral blood. These receptors came from a woman aged 18-35 years with acute or convalescent COVID-19.

The V gene is TRBV6-4, the J gene TRBJ1-1; D call uncertain. CDR1 and CDR2 (germline): MRHNA, SNTAGT. V lost 6 bases to trimming and J lost 2 bases, with 13 bases between them. The CDR3 has 14 amino acids. The CDR3 spells CASRVVAGNTEAFF. The DNA for the CDR3 is TGTGCCAGCAGGGTGGTGGCGGGCAACACTGAAGCTTTCTTT.

The V and J genes are TRBV7-6 and TRBJ2-5; 11 bases align to TRBD2. CDR3 length: 16 residues. Germline V gives CDR1 SGHVS, CDR2 FNYEAQ. Trimming cost V 2 bases and J 0 bases; bases outside gene matches: 2. CDR3 DNA: TGTGCCAGCAGCTTACGACTAGCGGGGTACCAAGAGACCCAGTACTTC. Translation gives CASSLRLAGYQETQYF.

The rearrangement uses TRBV5-4 and TRBJ1-5, with unresolved D. The germline gives CDR1 SGHNT, CDR2 YYREEE (reference sequence). There are 14 residues in the CDR3. Trimming shortened V by 3 bases and J by 5 bases, and 12 bases separated the two germline ends. The CDR3 DNA reads TGTGCCAGCAGCTCCGGCGGCTCGGATCAGCCCCAGCATTTT. Its protein is CASSSGGSDQPQHF.

The V and J genes are TRBV3-1 (or the pseudogene TRBV3-2) and TRBJ2-7, with 8 bases that match TRBD2. CDR3 length: 17 residues. With 2 bases clipped from V and 7 bases from J, the junction kept 16 bases outside the gene matches. In germline, CDR1 is LGHDT, CDR2 YNNKEL (reference sequence). In DNA, the CDR3 is TGTGCCAGCAGCCAACGCAGTAGCGGGGTGGGAAAAGTTGAGCAGTACTTC. The encoded protein is CASSQRSSGVGKVEQYF.

This rearrangement joins TRBV18 to TRBJ1-3; D perhaps matches TRBD1 (6 bases). The CDR3 length is 14 residues. V was trimmed by 2 bases and J by 4 bases, leaving 9 bases between them. Germline-derived CDR1 and CDR2 are KGHSH and LQKENI. For the CDR3, the DNA is TGTGCCAGCTCACCATACGACAGGGGAAACACCATATATTTT. It is translated as CASSPYDRGNTIYF.

J is TRBJ1-1 and V is TRBV5-1, with 9 bases lining up with TRBD1. CDR1 and CDR2 (germline): SGHRS, YFSETQ. V lost 4 bases, J lost 4 bases, and 5 bases stayed unmatched. The CDR3 extends over 14 amino acids. As DNA, the CDR3 is TGCGCCAGCAGCCGGGACAGGGTGACCACTGAAGCTTTCTTT. Residues: CASSRDRVTTEAFF.

The chain links TRBV28 to TRBJ1-5, with TRBD1 matching over 7 bases. Germline CDR1 reads MDHEN; CDR2 reads SYDVKM. Trimming at V came to 6 bases and at J to 2 bases, leaving 7 bases not matched to a gene. CDR3 length equals 15 residues. The CDR3 region has the DNA TGTGCCAGCAGCTACAGGGGTCGGGGCAATCAGCCCCAGCATTTT. Translating gives CASSYRGRGNQPQHF.

The chain joins TRBV6-5 to TRBJ1-1, with D maybe TRBD1 (6 bases). Germline CDR1 is MNHEY and CDR2 is SVGAGI. The V and J ends lost 6 bases and 3 bases respectively, with 14 bases between them. CDR3 length: 14 residues. CDR3: CASRKQGDHTEAFF. The DNA for the CDR3 is TGTGCCAGCAGGAAACAGGGCGATCACACTGAAGCTTTCTTT.

The genes are TRBV2 and TRBJ1-1, with 7 nucleotides matching TRBD1. The CDR3 spans 15 residues. V shed 0 bases and J 6 bases; nucleotides not matched to a gene: 7. Germline CDR1 SNHLY, CDR2 FYNNEI. CDR3 sequence: CASSEALLGTAEAFF. The CDR3 DNA sequence: TGTGCCAGCAGTGAAGCCCTACTAGGGACAGCTGAAGCTTTCTTT.

V usage is TRBV9 and J usage is TRBJ2-3, with 9 positions matching TRBD1. V dropped 0 bases and J dropped 4; count of bases not matched to a gene: 3. This CDR3 region has 15 residues. Germline lookup yields CDR1 SGDLS and CDR2 YYNGEE. In DNA form, the CDR3 reads TGTGCCAGCAGCGTAGGGACAGGGGCCCCAGATACGCAGTATTTT. Translating gives CASSVGTGAPDTQYF.

The rearrangement links TRBV5-1 to TRBJ2-7, with 12 nucleotides matching TRBD1. Germline CDR1 is SGHRS and CDR2 is YFSETQ. CDR3 length: 14 amino acids. After removal of 6 bases from V and 5 bases from J, the junction contained 6 bases not matched to a gene. The CDR3 DNA follows: TGCGCCAGCAAATTCCGGGACAGGGGGCACGAGCAGTACTTC. Its translation is CASKFRDRGHEQYF.

The V and J genes are TRBV28 and TRBJ1-5; D may be TRBD1 (5 bases). This CDR3 has 15 amino acids. The V end lost 6 bases, the J end lost 2 bases, and 14 bases lay between the germline ends. Germline assignment: CDR1 MDHEN and CDR2 SYDVKM. The CDR3 loop reads CASSRWGRGNQPQHF. DNA for the CDR3: TGTGCCAGCAGCCGTTGGGGCAGAGGCAATCAGCCCCAGCATTTT.

The rearrangement links TRBV19 to TRBJ1-4; 8 bases agree with TRBD1. J gave up 4 bases and V 3 bases, and 10 bases lay outside the gene matches. This CDR3 comprises 17 residues. CDR1 and CDR2 from the germline V gene are LNHDA and SQIVND (reference sequence). The CDR3 region has the DNA TGTGCCAGTAGTATGGTGGGCAGGGGGCTCAATAATGAAAAACTGTTTTTT. This translates into CASSMVGRGLNNEKLFF.

To note about this clone: Other DNA sequences in this specimen translate into the identical CDR3. This sequence joins TRBV28 and TRBJ2-7; 11 bases are a match to TRBD1. Germline CDR1 MDHEN, CDR2 SYDVKM. The CDR3 contains 15 residues. V shed 2 bases, J shed 1 base, and the junction held 1 base outside the gene matches. CDR3 DNA sequence: TGTGCCAGCAGTTTAGGGACAGGGGGATCCTACGAGCAGTACTTC. Amino acid sequence: CASSLGTGGSYEQYF.

The J gene is TRBJ2-7, the V gene TRBV11-2; 8 bases are shared with TRBD2. The CDR3 has 16 residues. Trimming cost V 5 bases and J 3 bases; bases outside gene matches: 12. Germline V CDR1 and CDR2: SGHAT, FQNNGV. The CDR3 is CASSTTAGEDFYEQYF. As DNA, the CDR3 is TGTGCCAGCAGCACCACAGCGGGAGAGGACTTCTACGAGCAGTACTTC.

The V call is TRBV27, the J call TRBJ1-6, with 11 bases fitting TRBD1. V lost 5 bases, J lost 10 bases, and 1 base stayed unmatched. Germline loops: CDR1 MNHEY, CDR2 SMNVEV (reference sequence). The CDR3 is made up of 13 amino acids. This CDR3 reads CASSRTGGSPLHF. In DNA form, the CDR3 reads TGTGCCAGCAGTCGGACAGGGGGCTCACCCCTCCACTTT.

The chain employs TRBV7-9 and TRBJ1-6; tentative D call: TRBD1 (5 bases). In germline, CDR1 is SEHNR, CDR2 FQNEAQ (reference sequence). This CDR3 is 13 amino acids long. Trimming shortened V by 10 bases and J by 8 bases, and 15 bases separated the two germline ends. CDR3 coding DNA: TGTGCCACCGCCCCCGGGGGGGATTCACCCCTCCACTTT. Amino acids: CATAPGGDSPLHF. The full variable domain, with the rest looked up from reference TRBV7-9 and TRBJ1-6, is DTGVSQNPRHKITKRGQNVTFRCDPISEHNRLYWYRQTLGQGPEFLTYFQNEAQLEKSRLLSDRFSAERPKGSFSTLEIQRTEQGDSAMYLCATAPGGDSPLHFGNGTRLTVT.

The count of this clone is one. V usage is TRBV9 and J usage is TRBJ2-1; TRBD1 matches 10 bases. V was clipped by 0 bases and J by 7 bases; unmatched bases: 10. The germline V gene has CDR1 SGDLS and CDR2 YYNGEE. The CDR3 runs 17 residues. The CDR3 loop is CASSVVAGQGSVNEQFF. The DNA for the CDR3 is TGTGCCAGCAGCGTAGTGGCGGGACAGGGGTCAGTGAATGAGCAGTTCTTC.

This chain connects TRBV2 to TRBJ2-7, with 7 bases lining up with TRBD1. This CDR3 has 12 residues. Germline V gives CDR1 SNHLY, CDR2 FYNNEI. Trimming at V came to 5 bases and at J to 6 bases, leaving 4 bases not matched to a gene. The CDR3 DNA reads TGTGCCAGCAGTATAGGGGGCGGCGAGCAGTACTTC. Translating gives CASSIGGGEQYF.

The chain carries TRBV6-1 and TRBJ2-3, with 7 nucleotides matching TRBD2. Germline V lookup: CDR1 MNHNS, CDR2 SASEGT. V lost 3 bases to trimming and J lost 4 bases; unmatched junction nucleotides: 13. This CDR3 spans 17 amino acids. For the CDR3, the DNA is TGTGCCAGCAGTGATCCTTATGCGGGAGTATTCTCAGATACGCAGTATTTT. Its protein product is CASSDPYAGVFSDTQYF.

CDR3 nucleotide sequence: TGCGCCAGCAGCTCAGGACAGGGAGGGTATGGCTACACCTTC. This translates into CASSSGQGGYGYTF. The chain uses TRBV5-1 and TRBJ1-2; TRBD1 agrees at 8 bases. J was trimmed by 5 bases and V by 3 bases; bases with no gene match: 6. In germline, CDR1 is SGHRS, CDR2 YFSETQ. CDR3 size: 14 residues.

The chain is built from TRBV6-5 and TRBJ1-2; 7 bases align to TRBD1. Unmatched junction bases numbered 17, after V lost 8 bases and J lost 8 bases. The CDR3 sequence is 15 residues long. Germline V gene sequence: CDR1 MNHEY, CDR2 SVGAGI. CDR3 in DNA: TGTGCCAGCGAGGGCTCCCCGAGGGGGCTGAGGGGCTACACCTTC. Translated: CASEGSPRGLRGYTF.

V gene TRBV29-1 combines with J gene TRBJ2-1, with TRBD2 matching over 11 bases. The germline V gene has CDR1 SQVTM and CDR2 ANQGSEA. Losses at the gene ends were 4 bases for V and 6 bases for J; bases not matched to a gene: 11. The CDR3 length is 16 residues. The CDR3 here is CSVGPRLAGGINEQFF. In DNA form, the CDR3 reads TGCAGCGTTGGCCCGCGCTTAGCGGGAGGGATCAATGAGCAGTTCTTC.